This T cell receptor (beta chain) was recorded in a study of blood T cells in healthy people across ages. Points from the study as a whole: Relative to aged donors, long-lived donors carried more naive CD4+ cells and displayed higher diversity.

Trimming cost V 0 bases and J 1 base, with 11 bases left between them. The CDR3 contains 15 residues. CDR1 SGDLS and CDR2 YYNGEE come from the germline V gene. A remark on this clonotype: The antigen is undetermined.

Through a sample-barcoded 5' primer and a J-beta primer mix, a second PCR was run for about 7 to 12 cycles. TCRdb ran MiXCR on the 5' RACE reads and lists one entry per CDR3 protein. The sample has just over 800,000 distinct CDR3 sequences, under 80% seen once; the top ten hold about 30%. Individuals who donated were healthy Caucasians from Russia aged about 6 to 95. Every sample gave at least 5.5 micrograms of total RNA when it was extracted. Sequenced sample: blood. This chain connects TRBV9 to TRBJ2-7, with D perhaps matching TRBD1 (5 bases). This TCR was sampled from a man aged 30 to 39 in good health. CDR3 DNA sequence: TGTGCCAGCAGCGTAGGAACAGGAAAATCCTACGAGCAGTACTTC. Protein sequence: CASSVGTGKSYEQYF.